These 3 T cell receptor beta chains originate from one sample sequenced in a study of T-cell reconstitution after alpha-beta-depleted transplantation in children. Molecular barcoding with unique molecular identifiers was used for the TCRbeta library. In TCRdb, the PCR reads were re-called with MiXCR into one record per CDR3 protein. The sample records roughly 250,000 distinct CDR3 sequences, under 9.5% being singletons. Sequenced material: PBMCs, mostly from graft donor cells, taken 180 days after TCRalphabeta/CD19-depleted stem cell transplant. These receptor sequences come from a male patient aged 10 to 17 who had a stem cell transplant for acute lymphoblastic leukemia, so the T cells may come from the graft donor.

This clonotype was seen ten or more times. DNA of the CDR3: TGTGCCAGCAGCTCCCCCCCCGAGGATTACAACACAGATACGCAGTATTTT. Its protein is CASSSPPEDYNTDTQYF. The V call is TRBV7-8, the J call TRBJ2-3, with D unresolved. CDR3 length: 17 amino acids. Germline V gene lookup returns CDR1 SGHVS and CDR2 FQNEAQ. The V end was cut by 4 bases, the J end by 2 bases, with 19 bases between.

This clonotype has a count of ten or more. V and J are TRBV24-1 and TRBJ2-7; weak D call: TRBD2 (6 bases). The CDR3 runs 13 residues. CDR1 and CDR2 (germline): KGHDR, SFDVKD. Trimming shortened V by 9 bases and J by 5 bases, and 16 bases separated the two germline ends. For the CDR3, the DNA is TGTGCCACCGGGGACGGGAGTAACGACGAGCAGTACTTC. Its protein is CATGDGSNDEQYF.

This clonotype was observed at least ten times. The chain has TRBV6-2 or TRBV6-3 and TRBJ2-5; TRBD2 matches 8 bases. Germline V lookup: CDR1 MNHEY, CDR2 SVGEGT. The junction had 13 bases not matched to a gene; V was cut back by 6 bases and J by 7 bases. This CDR3 region has 15 residues. The CDR3 here is CASSPTSGFRGTQYF. The CDR3, as DNA: TGTGCCAGCAGCCCCACTAGCGGCTTCCGTGGGACCCAGTACTTC.